These 7 T cell receptor beta chains share one sample of origin, sequenced in a study of blood T cell repertoires in COVID-19. Sequencing used immunoSEQ multiplex PCR; TCRdb keeps in-frame clones, though not all of them. The table shows roughly 380,000 clones, with roughly 77% occurring only once. Sequencing was performed on peripheral blood. These receptors were obtained from a human donor with acute or convalescent COVID-19. The donor label of this sample is uncertain.

The chain uses TRBV19 and TRBJ2-2; D unclear. CDR1 and CDR2 (germline): LNHDA, SQIVND (reference sequence). The CDR3 length is 14 residues. The germline V and J ends were trimmed by 6 bases and 2 bases, with 10 bases remaining between them. CDR3: CASRAGDNTGELFF. The DNA for the CDR3 is TGTGCCAGTAGGGCAGGCGACAACACCGGGGAGCTGTTTTTT.

The chain employs TRBV5-1 and TRBJ1-4; 9 bases align to TRBD1. The CDR3 contains 14 residues. The V gene's germline CDR1 is SGHRS and CDR2 YFSETQ. Trimming took 4 bases from V and 8 from J; bases not matched to a gene: 6. CDR3 sequence: CASSQTGGREKLFF. CDR3 sequence (DNA): TGCGCCAGCAGCCAGACAGGGGGTAGAGAAAAACTGTTTTTT.

The genes are TRBV7-9 and TRBJ1-4, with D unresolved. V lost 0 bases, J lost 10 bases, and 6 bases lay in between. The germline V gene encodes CDR1 SEHNR and CDR2 FQNEAQ (reference sequence). This CDR3 is 12 amino acids long. In DNA, the CDR3 is TGTGCCAGCAGCTTAGCGCCAGGAAAACTGTTTTTT. This translates into CASSLAPGKLFF.

In DNA form, the CDR3 reads TGTGCCAGCAGCTTGCGGGGGGCCTCCTACGAGCAGTACTTC. Protein product: CASSLRGASYEQYF. V is TRBV5-6 and J is TRBJ2-7; D may be TRBD2 (7 bases). This CDR3 has 14 amino acids. With 1 base removed from V and 0 bases from J, the gap between germline ends came to 8 bases. The V gene's germline CDR1 is SGHDT and CDR2 YYEEEE.

The chain links TRBV3-1 (or the pseudogene TRBV3-2) to TRBJ2-7; 8 bases map to TRBD2. The CDR3 is 14 amino acids. Trimming took 7 bases from V and 0 from J; bases not matched to a gene: 5. CDR1 LGHDT and CDR2 YNNKEL come from the germline V gene (reference sequence). The CDR3 region has the DNA TGTGCCAGCACCACCGGGACTAGCTCCTACGAGCAGTACTTC. Translating it yields CASTTGTSSYEQYF.

This clone was recorded only once. Other DNA sequences in the sample encode the same CDR3. The CDR3 bases are TGTGCCAGCAGTGTTAACAGGGGGACTGAAGCTTTCTTT. This gives the protein CASSVNRGTEAFF. The chain employs TRBV2 and TRBJ1-1; 8 bases are a match to TRBD1. Unmatched junction bases numbered 3, after V lost 4 bases and J lost 5 bases. Germline values: CDR1 SNHLY, CDR2 FYNNEI. There are 13 residues in the CDR3.

This clone was seen a handful of times. This sequence joins TRBV12-3 or TRBV12-4 and TRBJ2-1; 8 nucleotides match TRBD1. The CDR3 loop spans 13 amino acids. V lost 4 bases, J lost 4 bases, and 0 bases stayed unmatched. CDR3 in DNA: TGTGCCAGCAGTTGGACAGGGTACAATGAGCAGTTCTTC. Encoded protein: CASSWTGYNEQFF.